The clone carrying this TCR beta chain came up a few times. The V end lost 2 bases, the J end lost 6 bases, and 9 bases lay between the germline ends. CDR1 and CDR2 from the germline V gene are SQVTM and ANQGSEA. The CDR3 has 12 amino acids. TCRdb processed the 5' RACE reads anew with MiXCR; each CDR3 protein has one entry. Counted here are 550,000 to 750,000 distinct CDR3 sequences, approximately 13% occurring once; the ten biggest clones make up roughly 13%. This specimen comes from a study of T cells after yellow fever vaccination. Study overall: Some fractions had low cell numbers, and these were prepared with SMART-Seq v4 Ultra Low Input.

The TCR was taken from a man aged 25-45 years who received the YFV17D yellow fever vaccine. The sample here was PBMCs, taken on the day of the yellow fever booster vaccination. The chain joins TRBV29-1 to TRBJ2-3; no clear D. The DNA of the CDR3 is TGCAGCGTTGAAAGACTTACGGATACGCAGTATTTT. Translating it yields CSVERLTDTQYF.